This passage covers 32 T cell receptor beta chains from one sample sequenced in a study of identical twins (dated by TCRdb to 2016 to 2018). Library construction relied on 5' RACE. These reads were obtained on an Illumina HiSeq 2000. Using fastp at Q25 and MiXCR, TCRdb reprocessed the public reads and kept productive beta chains. Entries are consolidated by CDR3 protein sequence, retaining the most common genes and DNA. The sample yields 1.5 million or so distinct CDR3 sequences; less than 35% were counted once. 0.27% of the sample belongs to the ten largest clones. The specimen was cord blood. These TCRs come from a newborn girl in good health.

This clonotype occurred a few times. The gene calls are TRBV25-1 and TRBJ1-1; maybe TRBD1 (6 bases). Germline CDR1 and CDR2: MGHDK and SYGVNS. The CDR3 consists of 19 residues. V shed 1 base and J shed 0 bases, with 21 bases lying between them. The CDR3, as DNA: TGTGCCAGCAGTGAATTCCCCGCCGGACAGTGGGGAGTGAACACTGAAGCTTTCTTT. It codes for CASSEFPAGQWGVNTEAFF. The full variable domain, completed using reference TRBV25-1 and TRBJ1-1, is EADIYQTPRYLVIGTGKKITLECSQTMGHDKMYWYQQDPGMELHLIHYSYGVNSTEKGDLSSESTVSRIRTEHFPLTLESARPSHTSQYLCASSEFPAGQWGVNTEAFFGQGTRLTVV.

This chain connects TRBV7-9 to TRBJ2-7, with no clear D. V was pared by 1 base and J by 7 bases, with 17 bases between. CDR3 length: 15 residues. The germline V gene has CDR1 SEHNR and CDR2 FQNEAQ (reference sequence). CDR3 amino acids: CASSLDGLRSREQYF. The CDR3 nucleotides read TGTGCCAGCAGCTTAGATGGGCTACGGTCTAGGGAGCAGTACTTC.

This sequence joins TRBV29-1 and TRBJ1-4; D ambiguous. The ends were cut back, 7 bases at V and 5 bases at J, with 14 bases in the middle. CDR3 length: 13 residues. The V gene's germline CDR1 is SQVTM and CDR2 ANQGSEA. CDR3 loop: CSAFWSLNEKLFF. CDR3 DNA: TGCAGCGCCTTTTGGTCCCTAAATGAAAAACTGTTTTTT.

This chain connects TRBV20-1 to TRBJ2-7; D remains ambiguous. Trimming took 3 bases from V and 3 from J, leaving 12 bases between them. CDR3 size: 13 residues. Germline V gene lookup returns CDR1 DFQATT and CDR2 SNEGSKA (reference sequence). CDR3 in amino acids: CSASSPPYYEQYF. As DNA, the CDR3 is TGCAGTGCTAGCTCGCCGCCTTACTACGAGCAGTACTTC.

As for this clonotype: The junction departs from the called germline gene at one end, perhaps through a read error. The chain has TRBV20-1 and TRBJ2-7, with D possibly TRBD1 on 6 matching bases. Germline CDR1 DFQATT, CDR2 SNEGSKA (reference sequence). CDR3 length: 16 residues. CDR3 bases: TGCAGTGGTAGAAGAGCAGGGGAAATTTTCTCCTACGAGCAGTACTTC. This sequence encodes CSGRRAGEIFSYEQYF.

This clonotype came up many times. One junction end does not reproduce the germline sequence, and a read error may be involved. The rearrangement joins TRBV5-1 to TRBJ1-2; D call uncertain. This CDR3 has 14 amino acids. Per germline, CDR1 SGHRS and CDR2 YFSETQ. CDR3 DNA: TGTGCCAGCAGCTTAGAGGGTTCTAACTATGGCTACACCTTC. Its protein product is CASSLEGSNYGYTF.

Turning to this clonotype: The CDR3 does not end in the conserved phenylalanine or tryptophan, so this is likely a read error. The gene calls are TRBV27 and TRBJ2-5; D gene ambiguous. With 5 bases removed from V and 1 base from J, the gap between germline ends came to 8 bases. Per the germline V gene, CDR1 is MNHEY and CDR2 is SMNVEV (reference sequence). This CDR3 is 13 amino acids long. The CDR3 loop reads CASSPWVQETQYL. The CDR3 coding sequence is TGTGCCAGCAGTCCCTGGGTCCAAGAGACCCAGTACTTA.

At least ten counts were recorded for this clonotype. The genes are TRBV28 and TRBJ2-3, with 9 bases aligning to TRBD1. The V gene's germline CDR1 is MDHEN and CDR2 SYDVKM. The length of the CDR3 is 14 residues. J was trimmed by 6 bases and V by 3 bases; bases with no gene match: 4. The CDR3: CASSLGQGVDTQYF. The CDR3, as DNA: TGTGCCAGCAGTTTGGGACAGGGAGTTGATACGCAGTATTTT.

V gene TRBV12-3 or TRBV12-4 combines with J gene TRBJ2-3; D ambiguous. The CDR3 loop spans 14 amino acids. V gave up 6 bases and J gave up 0 bases, with 10 bases separating them. The chain's CDR3 is CASSTLGSTDTQYF. DNA for the CDR3: TGTGCCAGCAGCACCCTGGGTAGCACAGATACGCAGTATTTT.

A few counts support this clonotype. The chain recombines TRBV24-1 with TRBJ2-3; possibly TRBD1 or TRBD2 for D (6 bases each). Germline CDR1 reads KGHDR; CDR2 reads SFDVKD. Trimming pared 0 bases from V and 3 bases from J, leaving 12 bases between. There are 16 residues in the CDR3. The CDR3 region is CATSDLEGGLTDTQYF. The CDR3 nucleotides are TGTGCCACCAGTGATTTGGAGGGGGGTCTGACAGATACGCAGTATTTT.

Worth noting for this clonotype: A much larger clone differs from this one at a single base, so this may be a read error. The V gene is TRBV4-2, the J gene TRBJ2-3; 10 nucleotides agree with TRBD2. Germline values: CDR1 LGHNA, CDR2 YNFKEQ. This CDR3 spans 16 amino acids. CDR3 nucleotide sequence: TGTGCCAGCAGCCCCCTAGCGGGAGTGGGGGCAGATACGCGGTATTTT. Translated, it gives CASSPLAGVGADTRYF.

Turning to this clonotype: Germline and junction disagree at one end, which may indicate a read error. The chain carries TRBV7-7 and TRBJ2-2; 12 bases fit TRBD2. The CDR3 is made up of 17 amino acids. Germline CDR1 is SSHAT and CDR2 is FNYEAQ (reference sequence). The CDR3 nucleotides read TGTGCTAGCAGCTTAGGACTAGCGGGATTGAACACCGGGGAGCTGTTTTTT. Translating gives CASSLGLAGLNTGELFF.

As DNA, the CDR3 is TGCGCCAGCAGCCAAAACCTCGGTTCTACGGATACGCAGTATTTT. Translation gives CASSQNLGSTDTQYF. J is TRBJ2-3 and V is TRBV4-1; D ambiguous. The CDR3 totals 15 residues. V was shortened by 2 bases and J by 6 bases, with 15 bases between the two germline ends. The germline CDR1 and CDR2 sequences are MGHRA and YSYEKL.

The genes are TRBV20-1 and TRBJ2-1, with 15 bases identical to TRBD2. The DNA end is more similar to TRBJ2-7, so the J call may be wrong. The CDR3 runs 15 residues. From germline, CDR1 is DFQATT and CDR2 SNEGSKA (reference sequence). CDR3 sequence (DNA): TGCAGTGCCCGGACTAGCGGGGGGGTTAACAATGAGCAGTACTTC. Translating gives CSARTSGGVNNEQYF.

This clonotype came up a few times. The chain employs TRBV7-2 and TRBJ2-3; D call uncertain. The CDR3 runs 13 residues. CDR1 is SGHTA and CDR2 is FQGNSA in the germline V gene. V was shortened by 0 bases and J by 5 bases, with 6 bases between the two germline ends. The CDR3 reads CASSLAAEDTQYF. CDR3 in DNA: TGTGCCAGCAGCTTAGCGGCGGAAGATACGCAGTATTTT.

As concerns this clonotype: The junction shows a germline mismatch at one end, possibly a read error. The rearrangement uses TRBV6-5 and TRBJ2-1; 14 bases fit TRBD2. The CDR3 contains 14 residues. Germline V gene sequence: CDR1 MNHEY, CDR2 SVGAGI. CDR3 DNA sequence: TGTGCCGGCAGAACGGGACTAGCGGGAGTCGAGCAGTTCTTC. This translates into CAGRTGLAGVEQFF.

This clonotype has only a few counts. This chain links TRBV3-1 with TRBJ2-7; 9 bases are shared with TRBD2. The CDR3 spans 17 residues. Germline CDR1 reads LGHDT; CDR2 reads YNNKEL (reference sequence). Trimming removed 0 bases from V and 2 bases from J; junction bases left unmatched: 8. CDR3 sequence: CASSQDRGSGGPYEQYF. For the CDR3, the DNA is TGTGCCAGCAGCCAAGATCGGGGTAGCGGGGGTCCCTACGAGCAGTACTTC.

This clonotype was seen repeatedly, ten times or more. The chain uses TRBV12-3 or TRBV12-4 and TRBJ1-2, with TRBD1 as a possible D gene (6 bases). The V end was cut by 5 bases, the J end by 4 bases, with 17 bases between. This CDR3 comprises 15 residues. This CDR3 reads CASSIGQTQTYGYTF. In DNA form, the CDR3 reads TGTGCCAGCAGTATCGGACAGACGCAGACCTATGGCTACACCTTC.

This clonotype has only a few counts. V gene TRBV4-2 combines with J gene TRBJ2-1, with D unresolved. Germline loops: CDR1 LGHNA, CDR2 YNFKEQ. V was trimmed by 1 base and J by 0 bases, leaving 10 bases between them. CDR3 length: 16 amino acids. The CDR3 nucleotides are TGTGCCAGCAGCCAAGTGACTGAATCCTCCTACAATGAGCAGTTCTTC. Protein: CASSQVTESSYNEQFF.

The chain links TRBV6-1 to TRBJ2-1; D unresolved. Deletions cut 2 bases from V and 4 bases from J, with 18 bases between. The CDR3 runs 17 residues. Germline CDR1 is MNHNS and CDR2 is SASEGT. The CDR3 reads CASSETPARPPYNEQFF. The CDR3 bases are TGTGCCAGCAGTGAAACCCCGGCCAGACCCCCGTACAATGAGCAGTTCTTC.

The V and J genes are TRBV20-1 and TRBJ1-2; 8 nucleotides line up with TRBD1. Germline CDR1 and CDR2: DFQATT and SNEGSKA (reference sequence). The J segment lost 2 bases and the V segment lost 6 bases, leaving 8 bases of the junction unmatched. The CDR3 loop spans 14 amino acids. Here the CDR3 DNA reads TGCAGTGCCCACACGAACAGGGGGAACTATGGCTACACCTTC. Protein sequence: CSAHTNRGNYGYTF.

The gene calls are TRBV4-1 and TRBJ1-4; D unresolved. Germline V CDR1 and CDR2: MGHRA, YSYEKL. The length of the CDR3 is 13 residues. Trimming took 7 bases from V and 7 from J, leaving 13 bases between them. CDR3 sequence (DNA): TGCGCCAGCAACGTTAATAGAGGTGAAAAACTGTTTTTT. Amino acids: CASNVNRGEKLFF.

This chain uses TRBV24-1 with TRBJ1-2; possible D gene TRBD1, 6 bases. V was shortened by 3 bases and J by 1 base, with 8 bases between the two germline ends. The CDR3 extends over 14 amino acids. The germline V gene encodes CDR1 KGHDR and CDR2 SFDVKD. This CDR3 is CATSDIRGNYGYTF. DNA for the CDR3: TGTGCCACCAGTGATATCAGGGGTAACTATGGCTACACCTTC.

The genes are TRBV20-1 and TRBJ2-1, with 8 bases identical to TRBD1. Germline lookup yields CDR1 DFQATT and CDR2 SNEGSKA (reference sequence). The J segment lost 4 bases and the V segment lost 5 bases, leaving 10 bases of the junction unmatched. The CDR3 runs to 15 residues. The CDR3, as DNA: TGCAGTGCTCGGTCCGGGACAGGAGGGTACAATGAGCAGTTCTTC. As protein: CSARSGTGGYNEQFF.

The chain links TRBV5-1 to TRBJ1-1; no clear D. The length of the CDR3 is 12 residues. V lost 6 bases, J lost 4 bases, and 10 bases lay in between. Germline assignment: CDR1 SGHRS and CDR2 YFSETQ. The CDR3 region has the DNA TGCGCCAGCAAATTGGAGGGCACTGAAGCTTTCTTT. Translated: CASKLEGTEAFF. Together with reference TRBV5-1 and TRBJ1-1, the CDR3 gives the full variable domain: KAGVTQTPRYLIKTRGQQVTLSCSPISGHRSVSWYQQTPGQGLQFLFEYFSETQRNKGNFPGRFSGRQFSNSRSEMNVSTLELGDSALYLCASKLEGTEAFFGQGTRLTVV.

The gene calls are TRBV9 and TRBJ1-2; D ambiguous. Germline CDR1 SGDLS, CDR2 YYNGEE. Trimming took off 0 bases at V and 7 bases at J, with 22 bases between the two ends. This CDR3 is 17 amino acids long. CDR3 loop: CASSVEGRAFPSLGYTF. The CDR3 region has the DNA TGTGCCAGCAGCGTAGAAGGGAGGGCCTTTCCAAGCCTTGGCTACACCTTC.

This clonotype showed up just once. A read error may produce the germline difference seen at one junction end. The chain has TRBV7-6 and TRBJ2-3; D ambiguous. The CDR3 spans 13 residues. The germline gives CDR1 SGHVS, CDR2 FNYEAQ. The CDR3 reads CASSLAPTDTRYF. CDR3 nucleotide sequence: TGTGCCAGCAGCTTAGCGCCCACAGATACGCGGTATTTT.

The chain has TRBV20-1 and TRBJ1-5; D is uncertain. The CDR3 spans 17 residues. Germline V lookup: CDR1 DFQATT, CDR2 SNEGSKA (reference sequence). V lost 0 bases to trimming and J lost 0 bases, with 15 bases between them. The CDR3 loop reads CSARDQKGSYSNQPQHF. DNA of the CDR3: TGCAGTGCTAGAGATCAGAAGGGATCCTATAGCAATCAGCCCCAGCATTTT.

The chain links TRBV20-1 to TRBJ2-6; D is ambiguous. The CDR3 is made up of 16 amino acids. V gave up 1 base and J gave up 0 bases, with 10 bases separating them. From germline, CDR1 is DFQATT and CDR2 SNEGSKA (reference sequence). The CDR3 region is CSARGFEISGANVLTF. In DNA, the CDR3 is TGCAGTGCTAGAGGGTTCGAGATCTCTGGGGCCAACGTCCTGACTTTC.

This clonotype was seen more than once but under ten times. At one end, the junction sequence differs from germline, possibly due to a read error. The chain uses TRBV5-1 and TRBJ2-1; 14 positions agree with TRBD2. Per germline, CDR1 SGHRS and CDR2 YFSETQ. The CDR3 loop spans 18 amino acids. CDR3 coding DNA: TGCGCCAGCAGCTTGCGATTACAAGGGACTAGCGGGGGCAATCAGCAGTTCTTC. It yields the protein CASSLRLQGTSGGNQQFF.

The chain couples TRBV28 to TRBJ1-3; 12 bases map to TRBD1. The trim removed 3 bases at V and 2 bases at J, leaving 11 bases unmatched. In germline, CDR1 is MDHEN, CDR2 SYDVKM. CDR3 length equals 19 residues. CDR3 region: CASSFLPGTGGGTGNTIYF. The CDR3 DNA is TGTGCCAGCAGTTTTCTTCCCGGGACAGGGGGCGGAACTGGAAACACCATATATTTT.

The V call is TRBV10-3, the J call TRBJ2-3; 7 bases align to TRBD2. The germline V gene has CDR1 ENHRY and CDR2 SYGVKD. J gave up 7 bases and V 5 bases, and 3 bases lay outside the gene matches. The length of the CDR3 is 12 residues. The CDR3 DNA reads as TGTGCCATCAGTAGGGAGGGTCATACGCAGTATTTT. It codes for CAISREGHTQYF.